One sample yielded the 19 T cell receptor beta chains listed below, sequenced in a study of CD4 and CD8 cells across lung adenocarcinoma regions. TCRdb used MiXCR to reprocess the PCR reads, holding one entry per CDR3 protein. The sample records approximately 12,000 distinct CDR3 sequences, under 55% being singletons. Sequenced: CD8+ T cells from the margin of a lung tumor. The receptor source for this set is a female donor with lung adenocarcinoma. The CD4 and CD8 labels of this study may be unreliable.

The table lists this clonotype with many counts. The V gene is TRBV7-2, the J gene TRBJ2-7; D uncertain. The germline V and J ends were trimmed by 3 bases and 4 bases, with 13 bases remaining between them. Germline-derived CDR1 and CDR2 are SGHTA and FQGNSA. CDR3 length: 14 amino acids. Here the CDR3 DNA reads TGTGCCAGCAGCTTCACGGATTCCGAGTACGAGCAGTACTTC. Translation gives CASSFTDSEYEQYF.

This clonotype was found many times. This may be a read error, as it is one base from a much larger clone. V is TRBV27 and J is TRBJ2-1; D remains unclear. The CDR3 is 13 residues long. Germline-derived CDR1 and CDR2 are MNHEY and SMNVEV (reference sequence). The V gene lost 3 bases and the J gene lost 10 bases, with 13 bases spanning the gap. The chain's CDR3 is CASSLLGMDEQFF. The CDR3 DNA sequence: TGTGCCAGCAGTTTGTTGGGTATGGACGAGCAGTTCTTC.

As concerns this clonotype: A junction end diverges from the germline sequence, so it may reflect a read error. The chain is built from TRBV6-1 and TRBJ2-1; D is perhaps TRBD2 (8 bases). The DNA matches TRBJ2-5 better at its end, which makes the J call doubtful. Germline V gives CDR1 MNHNS, CDR2 SASEGT. This CDR3 spans 20 amino acids. CDR3: CASRRSIAGLGGGDKDTQYF. CDR3 nucleotides: TGTGCCAGCAGGAGATCAATCGCGGGACTAGGGGGCGGTGACAAAGATACCCAGTACTTC.

This clonotype was seen repeatedly, ten times or more. The V gene is TRBV4-1, the J gene TRBJ1-3; 7 bases are a match to TRBD1. The CDR3 totals 14 residues. The junction had 7 bases not matched to a gene; V was cut back by 5 bases and J by 6 bases. CDR1 is MGHRA and CDR2 is YSYEKL in the germline V gene. The CDR3 loop reads CASSYQDRANTIYF. The CDR3 region has the DNA TGCGCCAGCAGCTACCAAGACAGGGCAAACACCATATATTTT.

Comments on this clonotype: The junction does not match germline at one end; this may be a read error. The gene calls are TRBV7-7 and TRBJ2-5, with TRBD2 matching 10 bases. The germline CDR1 and CDR2 sequences are SSHAT and FNYEAQ (reference sequence). The CDR3 extends over 14 amino acids. The chain's CDR3 is CASSPLAGEETQYF. As DNA, the CDR3 is TGTGCTAGCAGCCCTCTAGCGGGAGAAGAGACCCAGTACTTC.

V and J are TRBV10-3 and TRBJ2-5, with TRBD1 matching 7 bases. Germline V lookup: CDR1 ENHRY, CDR2 SYGVKD. CDR3 length: 14 residues. The junction had 7 bases not matched to a gene; V was cut back by 4 bases and J by 5 bases. The CDR3 here is CAISGTGSDETQYF. In DNA, the CDR3 is TGTGCCATCAGTGGGACAGGCTCTGACGAGACCCAGTACTTC.

With regard to this clonotype: At one end the junction does not follow the germline gene, possibly because of a read error. The V call is TRBV6-1, the J call TRBJ2-1; possible D gene TRBD2, 6 bases. The CDR3 runs 15 residues. The germline V gene encodes CDR1 MNHNS and CDR2 SASEGT. The CDR3 region has the DNA TGTGCCAGCAGCGCGGGATTTGCGGGCCGGGGTGAGCTGTTCTTT. This codes for CASSAGFAGRGELFF.

Only a few counts were recorded for this clonotype. The chain has TRBV27 and TRBJ1-2; 10 bases map to TRBD1. The CDR3 runs to 15 residues. The germline CDR1 and CDR2 sequences are MNHEY and SMNVEV (reference sequence). Trimming cost V 6 bases and J 0 bases; bases outside gene matches: 4. The DNA of the CDR3 is TGTGCCAGCAGGTTCGACAGGGGGCCTAACTATGGCTACACCTTC. This encodes CASRFDRGPNYGYTF.

This clonotype was found many times. The genes are TRBV10-1 and TRBJ2-1; D is ambiguous. The CDR3 contains 11 residues. Germline V gene data show CDR1 as WNHNN and CDR2 as SYGVQD (reference sequence). Deletions cut 6 bases from V and 6 bases from J, with 6 bases between. The CDR3 DNA follows: TGCGCCAGCAGGGACGGCAATGAGCAGTTCTTC. Encoded protein: CASRDGNEQFF.

By frequency in the sample, this clonotype is medium-sized. V is TRBV10-2 and J is TRBJ1-2; 8 bases are a match to TRBD1. CDR3 size: 15 residues. Unmatched junction bases numbered 4, after V lost 0 bases and J lost 4 bases. Per the germline V gene, CDR1 is WSHSY and CDR2 is SAAADI. DNA of the CDR3: TGCGCCAGCAGTGAGTCGGTACAGGGGGGCTATGGCTACACCTTC. Residues: CASSESVQGGYGYTF.

The V call is TRBV5-1, the J call TRBJ2-5; the D gene is possibly TRBD1 (5 bases). CDR3 length: 17 residues. V was cut by 4 bases and J by 2 bases, with 21 bases left in between. Germline CDR1 reads SGHRS; CDR2 reads YFSETQ. CDR3 sequence reads: CASSQTGHRERQETQYF. The CDR3 bases are TGCGCCAGCAGCCAAACCGGACATAGGGAAAGACAAGAGACCCAGTACTTC.

This clonotype was seen just once. V and J are TRBV6-1 and TRBJ2-3; D tentatively fits TRBD1 or TRBD2 (5 bases each). Judging by the DNA end, TRBJ2-4 fits better; the J call may be wrong. The V gene's germline CDR1 is MNHNS and CDR2 SASEGT. CDR3 length: 16 residues. The CDR3: CASSETGLWGTDIQYF. DNA of the CDR3: TGTGCCAGCAGTGAAACGGGGCTGTGGGGCACAGATATTCAGTACTTC.

As for this clonotype: The junction differs from germline at one of its ends, possibly a read error. J is TRBJ2-2 and V is TRBV6-1; TRBD2 agrees at 12 bases. CDR1 and CDR2 (germline): MNHNS, SASEGT. The CDR3 loop spans 17 amino acids. The CDR3 here is CASSKSSGGDNNEEQFF. DNA for the CDR3: TGTGCCAGCAGTAAATCTAGCGGGGGGGACAACAACGAGGAGCAGTTTTTC.

At least ten counts were recorded for this clonotype. This may be a read error: a much more frequent sequence differs by one nucleotide. The V and J genes are TRBV6-5 and TRBJ2-1; D not resolved. Near its end, the DNA agrees better with TRBJ2-7, so the J call may be wrong. Germline V gene lookup returns CDR1 MNHEY and CDR2 SVGAGI. This CDR3 contains 17 residues. In DNA form, the CDR3 reads TGTGCCAGCAGTTCTACCTCGGACCAAAGCTCCTACAATGAGCAGTACTTC. It codes for CASSSTSDQSSYNEQYF.

In this sample, this clonotype turned up many times. The J gene is TRBJ2-7, the V gene TRBV6-1; no definite D call. The CDR3 is 11 amino acids. V gave up 7 bases and J gave up 0 bases, with 4 bases separating them. Germline V gene lookup returns CDR1 MNHNS and CDR2 SASEGT. DNA of the CDR3: TGTGCCAGCATATTCTCCTACGAGCAGTACTTC. It yields the protein CASIFSYEQYF.

This clonotype qualifies as medium-sized (0.01 to 0.1%). The rearrangement uses TRBV6-1 and TRBJ1-1; weak D call: TRBD1 (5 bases). Germline CDR1 and CDR2: MNHNS and SASEGT. The germline V and J ends were trimmed by 2 bases and 2 bases, with 12 bases remaining between them. The CDR3 is 15 residues long. The CDR3 spells CASSESRVGNTEAFF. The CDR3 bases are TGTGCCAGCAGTGAATCCAGGGTTGGCAACACTGAAGCTTTCTTT.

The CDR3 is CASTDREEETQYF. For the CDR3, the DNA is TGTGCCAGCACGGACAGGGAGGAGGAGACCCAGTACTTC. J is TRBJ2-5 and V is TRBV28; 8 nucleotides agree with TRBD1. Germline V gene lookup returns CDR1 MDHEN and CDR2 SYDVKM. Trimming took 7 bases from V and 5 from J; bases not matched to a gene: 6. The CDR3 sequence is 13 residues long.

Sample share makes this clonotype medium-sized. The chain links TRBV6-1 to TRBJ2-4, with D perhaps TRBD1 (5 bases). The CDR3 consists of 17 residues. Per germline, CDR1 MNHNS and CDR2 SASEGT. Trimming cost V 1 base and J 11 bases, with 24 bases left between them. The CDR3 sequence: CASSEVLPGPQEGFQYF. The CDR3 DNA reads as TGTGCCAGCAGTGAAGTACTGCCAGGGCCACAAGAAGGGTTTCAGTACTTC.

As regards this clonotype: One end of the junction varies from germline; a read error may be responsible. The chain is built from TRBV10-2 and TRBJ2-3; TRBD2 matches at 8 bases. Germline V CDR1 and CDR2: WSHSY, SAAADI. The CDR3 covers 15 residues. In DNA, the CDR3 is TGCGCCAGCAGAGATGTAGCGGGGAACACAGATACCCAGTATTTT. This gives the protein CASRDVAGNTDTQYF.